The T cell receptor (beta chain) described here comes from a study of cytomegalovirus exposure and HLA in healthy donors. The CDR3 loop spans 16 amino acids. The ends were cut back, 2 bases at V and 2 bases at J, with 16 bases in the middle. Germline V lookup: CDR1 SGHTA, CDR2 FQGNSA. This clone was seen a single time. Amplification used 60 Vbeta primers and 13 Jbeta primers. Here immunoSEQ multiplex PCR was the method, and the copy in TCRdb shows in-frame clones only, minus some. The table lists 200,000 to 250,000 clones, approximately 83% of them singletons, with 1.3% to 1.5% in the top ten. The sequence derives from a girl under 18 in good health and CMV-seronegative. The gene calls are TRBV7-2 and TRBJ2-7; TRBD2 might be the D (6 bases). The source material was PBMCs. The CDR3: CASSLNPGLRTYEQYF. The CDR3 DNA reads as TGTGCCAGCAGCTTAAACCCGGGACTCCGAACCTACGAGCAGTACTTC. The whole variable domain, filled in from reference TRBV7-2 and TRBJ2-7, reads GAGVSQSPSNKVTEKGKDVELRCDPISGHTALYWYRQSLGQGLEFLIYFQGNSAPDKSGLPSDRFSAERTGGSVSTLTIQRTQQEDSAVYLCASSLNPGLRTYEQYFGPGTRLTVT.